The rows below give T cell receptor beta chains drawn from one sample of a study of beta chain features in type 1 diabetes. Using immunoSEQ multiplex PCR, the repertoire was profiled, and TCRdb retains in-frame clones only, with some absent. The sample comprises hundreds of thousands of clones, about 29% of which are singletons, and around 0.065% rests with the top ten. Sample: naive CD4+ T cells from blood. These receptors were collected from a man younger than 30 in good health. Each CDR3 is given with its conserved first and last residue. The D gene is left open where the match is weak. Expanded clones get a size class; other rows say once, few or many, or leave the size out.

>.|TRBJ2-5|TRBD2|TRBV25-1
TGTGCCAGCGGACTAGCGGGAGATGGAAAGACCCAGTACTTC
CASGLAGDGKTQYF
>.|TRBJ2-1|.|TRBV5-1
TGCGCCAGCAGCTTGGAGGCAGCCTACAATGAGCAGTTCTTC
CASSLEAAYNEQFF
>.|TRBJ2-1|.|TRBV30
TGTGCCTGGAGTAGAGAGGTTAGGGATGAGCAGTTCTTC
CAWSREVRDEQFF
>.|TRBJ2-1|TRBD2|TRBV4-3
TGCGCCAGCAGCCAAGGGTTGACAGCGGGACTCTTACCCTACAATGAGCAGTTCTTC
CASSQGLTAGLLPYNEQFF
>.|TRBJ1-5|.|TRBV7-2
TGTGCCAGCAGCTTAATGAGGGACAATCAGCCCCAGCATTTT
CASSLMRDNQPQHF
>few|TRBJ2-3|.|TRBV4-1
TGCGCCAGCAGCCAAGATCCGAGCCCAGATACGCAGTATTTT
CASSQDPSPDTQYF
>few|TRBJ1-2|.|TRBV2
TGTGCCAGCACCGGAGACAGTTTAGGTGGCTACACCTTC
CASTGDSLGGYTF
>.|TRBJ2-2|TRBD2|TRBV30
TGTGCCTGGAGCTTGTTAGCGGGAGTCAACACCGGGGAGCTGTTTTTT
CAWSLLAGVNTGELFF
>few|TRBJ2-7|TRBD1|TRBV13
TGTGCCAGCAGCGTCCGGGACAGGCCGTCCTACGAGCAGTACTTC
CASSVRDRPSYEQYF
>.|TRBJ2-1|TRBD1|TRBV4-3
TGCGCCAGCAGCCATACACAGGGGGTAGGCGATGAGCAGTTCTTC
CASSHTQGVGDEQFF
>once|TRBJ2-5|TRBD2|TRBV5-4
TGTGCCAGCAGCTTTATGCGGGAGGTTCCAGAGACCCAGTACTTC
CASSFMREVPETQYF
>.|TRBJ2-4|.|TRBV29-1
TGCAGCGTTGGTGAGAACATTCAGTACTTC
CSVGENIQYF
>few|TRBJ1-1|.|TRBV18
TGTGCCAGCTCACCAGGGATTCGCACTGAAGCTTTCTTT
CASSPGIRTEAFF
>.|TRBJ2-2|.|TRBV15
TGTGCCACCAGCAGTCTTAGGATCGCGAACACCGGGGAGCTGTTTTTT
CATSSLRIANTGELFF
>.|TRBJ2-5|.|TRBV2
TGTGCCAGCACGAGGGTCCGGGAGACCCAGTACTTC
CASTRVRETQYF
>.|TRBJ2-7|.|TRBV5-1
TGCGCCAGCAGCTTGGTACCCTACGAGCAGTACTTC
CASSLVPYEQYF
>once|TRBJ2-3|.|TRBV18
TGTGCCAGCTCACCACTGCAGAGCACAGATACGCAGTATTTT
CASSPLQSTDTQYF
>few|TRBJ1-2|.|TRBV28
TGTGCCAGCAGTTTCAGCCGGGGTAATGGCTACACCTTC
CASSFSRGNGYTF
>few|TRBJ2-5|.|TRBV18
TGTGCCAGCTCCATCACCCGGGGGAAGGACGGGGAGACCCAGTACTTC
CASSITRGKDGETQYF
>.|TRBJ2-3|.|TRBV30
TGTGCCTGGAACCGCGGACTCACAGATACGCAGTATTTT
CAWNRGLTDTQYF
>.|TRBJ2-3|.|TRBV7-2
TGTGCCAGCAGCTTAGCTAGGGACCGCACAGATACGCAGTATTTT
CASSLARDRTDTQYF
>.|TRBJ2-1|TRBD2|TRBV7-2
TGTGCCAGCAGTTTACTAGCGGGAGCGGGATACAATGAGCAGTTCTTC
CASSLLAGAGYNEQFF
>few|TRBJ2-7|.|TRBV28
TGTGCCAGCAGGGACAGTACCTACGAGCAGTACTTC
CASRDSTYEQYF
>few|TRBJ1-1|.|TRBV30
TGTGCCTGGAGAGCAGGAACGAACACTGAAGCTTTCTTT
CAWRAGTNTEAFF
>.|TRBJ2-7|.|TRBV19
TGTGCCAGTAGTGAGACTAGCAGGGGCTCCTACGAGCAGTACTTC
CASSETSRGSYEQYF
>few|TRBJ1-5|.|TRBV7-9
TGTGCCAGCAGCCCCAGGGCGGATCAGCCCCAGCATTTT
CASSPRADQPQHF
>.|TRBJ2-2|TRBD1|TRBV7-9
TGTGCCAGCCGAGGGGGCGGCACCGGGGAGCTGTTTTTT
CASRGGGTGELFF
>few|TRBJ2-4|.|TRBV7-2
TGTGCCAGCAGCGGTCACAGGGACACAAAAAACATTCAGTACTTC
CASSGHRDTKNIQYF
>few|TRBJ1-1|TRBD1|TRBV25-1
TGTGCCAGCACGGGGACAGGGACTGAAGCTTTCTTT
CASTGTGTEAFF